Shown below are 6 T cell receptor beta chains from a single sample sequenced in a study of cytomegalovirus exposure and HLA in healthy donors. The primer mix had 60 Vbeta and 13 Jbeta primers. Sequencing used immunoSEQ multiplex PCR; TCRdb keeps in-frame clones, though not all of them. The sample contains roughly 190,000 clones, 78% of which appear only once. Sequencing was carried out using PBMCs. The receptors derive from a female donor in good health and CMV-seronegative.

The gene calls are TRBV7-9 and TRBJ1-4; D is possibly TRBD1 (5 bases). Germline CDR1 and CDR2: SEHNR and FQNEAQ (reference sequence). Trimming stripped 3 bases from V and 0 bases from J, with 14 bases between. The CDR3 length is 17 residues. CDR3 nucleotide sequence: TGTGCCAGCAGCTTGTCCAAAATACAGGCAACTAATGAAAAACTGTTTTTT. Amino acids: CASSLSKIQATNEKLFF.

V gene TRBV19 combines with J gene TRBJ2-7; a possible D gene is TRBD2 (7 bases). Trimming stripped 5 bases from V and 2 bases from J, with 19 bases between. CDR3 length equals 16 residues. CDR1 and CDR2 (germline): LNHDA, SQIVND (reference sequence). Here the CDR3 DNA reads TGTGCCAGTAGTCCAGGAGGGGGGGTCCATCCCTACGAGCAGTACTTC. It translates to CASSPGGGVHPYEQYF.

J is TRBJ2-7 and V is TRBV2; unclear D gene. Germline-derived CDR1 and CDR2 are SNHLY and FYNNEI. This CDR3 is 13 amino acids long. V gave up 3 bases and J gave up 3 bases, with 9 bases separating them. The CDR3 protein is CASSDSLFYEQYF. In DNA form, the CDR3 reads TGTGCCAGCAGTGACAGTTTATTCTACGAGCAGTACTTC. Based on the CDR3 plus reference TRBV2 and TRBJ2-7, the full variable domain is EPEVTQTPSHQVTQMGQEVILRCVPISNHLYFYWYRQILGQKVEFLVSFYNNEISEKSEIFDDQFSVERPDGSNFTLKIRSTKLEDSAMYFCASSDSLFYEQYFGPGTRLTVT.

This chain uses TRBV2 with TRBJ2-5; TRBD1 matches 7 bases. Germline values: CDR1 SNHLY, CDR2 FYNNEI. There are 15 residues in the CDR3. The junction had 8 bases not matched to a gene; V was cut back by 7 bases and J by 0 bases. The CDR3 protein is CASKNLQGNQETQYF. The CDR3 nucleotides are TGTGCCAGCAAAAACCTACAGGGGAACCAAGAGACCCAGTACTTC.

The V gene is TRBV27, the J gene TRBJ2-5; D remains unclear. The J call is in doubt because the DNA end fits TRBJ2-7 better. The germline V gene has CDR1 MNHEY and CDR2 SMNVEV (reference sequence). This CDR3 spans 16 amino acids. The CDR3 bases are TGTGCCAGCAGTTTCGGAAGCGCACTTACTCCCTACGAGCAGTACTTC. It specifies CASSFGSALTPYEQYF.

This clone was counted once. The genes are TRBV11-3 and TRBJ2-1; 10 nucleotides align to TRBD2. The CDR3 contains 12 residues. From germline, CDR1 is SGHNT and CDR2 YENEEA. With V trimmed by 2 bases and J by 13 bases, 2 bases remained unmatched. For the CDR3, the DNA is TGTGCCAGCAGCTTAAGCGGGGGGGTTCAGTTCTTC. Protein sequence: CASSLSGGVQFF.